The sequence of this T cell receptor beta chain was determined in a study of blood T cells in healthy people across ages. General study findings and limits: Since the PBMCs were unsorted, naive and antigen-experienced cells could not be conclusively compared. CMV status of donors was not determined, possibly confounding expanded clonotype changes.

In its sample, this clonotype was seen a few times. Its antigen is undetermined. CDR3 size: 14 residues. Per the germline V gene, CDR1 is SEHNR and CDR2 is FQNEAQ (reference sequence). V shed 11 bases and J shed 4 bases, with 17 bases lying between them. Sample-barcoded 5' priming and a J-beta primer mix drove a second PCR of about 7 to 12 cycles. TCRdb ran MiXCR on the 5' RACE reads and lists one entry per CDR3 protein. The sample contains over 450,000 distinct CDR3 sequences, 24% of which appear only once. Another study also made use of these data, one on T cells of mothers and their children. That paper notes: Related and unrelated pairs show similar thymic shaping of TCR recombination output.

The sequence came from a boy aged 5 to 17 in good health. The chain recombines TRBV7-9 with TRBJ2-2; no clear D gene. Input material: blood. The CDR3 DNA sequence: TGTGCCTGCTACAACGTGGATGGCACCGGGGAGCTGTTTTTT. It translates to CACYNVDGTGELFF. Complete variable domain (other parts from reference TRBV7-9 and TRBJ2-2): DTGVSQNPRHKITKRGQNVTFRCDPISEHNRLYWYRQTLGQGPEFLTYFQNEAQLEKSRLLSDRFSAERPKGSFSTLEIQRTEQGDSAMYLCACYNVDGTGELFFGEGSRLTVL.